The next 11 T cell receptor beta chains were all read from a single sample in a study of CXCR3-negative and CXCR3-positive naive CD8 T cells. No cognate antigen is known for these TCRs. Via 5' RACE with UMI labels, TRB cDNA libraries were prepared. For each CDR3 protein, TCRdb gives one entry from its re-call of the 5' RACE reads, without DNA. The sample's table shows 110,000 or so distinct CDR3 sequences. Study-wide findings and caveats: Hydrophobicity was higher for TRB CDR3s found in CXCR3-positive naive cells than in CXCR3-negative naive cells.

Material: naive CXCR3+ CD8+ T cells from blood. Subset here: CD45RO-CCR7+CD27+CD95- naive CD8+ T cells expressing CXCR3 (TNR3+). The receptors were sampled from a human donor in good health. Some clones in this sample may be carry-over from other donors' samples.

The chain has TRBV9 and TRBJ2-1; without DNA, the TCRdb call of TRBD1 cannot be checked. The CDR3 spans 15 residues. The germline V gene encodes CDR1 SGDLS and CDR2 YYNGEE. CDR3 region: CASSVGGGAWNEQFF. The variable domain in full, completed from reference TRBV9 and TRBJ2-1, reads DSGVTQTPKHLITATGQRVTLRCSPRSGDLSVYWYQQSLDQGLQFLIQYYNGEERAKGNILERFSAQQFPDLHSELNLSSLELGDSALYFCASSVGGGAWNEQFFGPGTRLTVL.

CDR3 region: CASSGLAGQSSYNEQFF. V usage is TRBV5-5 and J usage is TRBJ2-1; absent DNA, TCRdb's TRBD1 call cannot be checked. Looked up from germline, CDR1 is SGHKS and CDR2 is YYEKEE (reference sequence). The CDR3 length is 17 residues.

This rearrangement joins TRBV12-3 or TRBV12-4 to TRBJ2-7. This CDR3 comprises 12 residues. CDR3 in amino acids: CASASDSYEQYF.

The chain carries TRBV28 and TRBJ1-1; TCRdb lists TRBD1, though no DNA is available to test this call. The CDR3 consists of 17 residues. Germline CDR1 MDHEN, CDR2 SYDVKM. CDR3: CASSSPRDRGPNTEAFF.

The J gene is TRBJ2-1, the V gene TRBV11-2; absent DNA, TCRdb's TRBD1 call cannot be checked. The CDR3 has 14 amino acids. The germline V gene encodes CDR1 SGHAT and CDR2 FQNNGV. The chain's CDR3 is CASSSQNRADEQFF.

CDR3 protein: CASGFVGLTEAFF. The chain employs TRBV12-5 and TRBJ1-1. The germline gives CDR1 LGHNT, CDR2 FRNRAP. This CDR3 is built from 13 residues. The full variable domain, its missing parts supplied by reference TRBV12-5 and TRBJ1-1, is DARVTQTPRHKVTEMGQEVTMRCQPILGHNTVFWYRQTMMQGLELLAYFRNRAPLDDSGMPKDRFSAEMPDATLATLKIQPSEPRDSAVYFCASGFVGLTEAFFGQGTRLTVV.

The chain couples TRBV19 to TRBJ2-1; TCRdb's D gene call, TRBD2, goes unchecked for lack of DNA. The CDR3 covers 19 residues. Germline V gene sequence: CDR1 LNHDA, CDR2 SQIVND (reference sequence). The CDR3 protein is CASSPRDSRYQSSYNEQFF.

V usage is TRBV29-1 and J usage is TRBJ2-1; TCRdb's assignment of TRBD2 cannot be checked, as there is no DNA. Germline CDR1 and CDR2: SQVTM and ANQGSEA. CDR3 size: 16 residues. CDR3 sequence: CSVEGMGGSSYNEQFF.

CDR3 loop: CSVEASHTGELFF. The V and J genes are TRBV29-1 and TRBJ2-2. In germline, CDR1 is SQVTM, CDR2 ANQGSEA. The CDR3 loop spans 13 amino acids.

The V and J genes are TRBV7-9 and TRBJ2-1; TCRdb calls TRBD1, which cannot be checked without DNA. The CDR3 runs to 17 residues. From germline, CDR1 is SEHNR and CDR2 FQNEAQ (reference sequence). CDR3: CASSFSGRGLGYNEQFF.

The chain links TRBV28 to TRBJ2-7; TCRdb's D call of TRBD1 is untestable without DNA. This CDR3 region has 12 residues. Germline V gene lookup returns CDR1 MDHEN and CDR2 SYDVKM. CDR3 region: CASSLPPWEQYF.